This section outlines one TCR beta chain sequence together with its context. What it recognizes is unknown. PCR employed 60 Vbeta and 13 Jbeta primers. TCRdb keeps only in-frame clones here, not all; method: immunoSEQ multiplex PCR. The table has about 160,000 clones, around 78% seen once. This sample was taken from a study of cytomegalovirus exposure and HLA in healthy donors. Across the whole study: Researchers previously reported finding fewer than 120 million unique TCR beta sequences from about 200 million T cells.

Regarding the study as a whole: Later genetic work tied a missense DCLRE1C variant to beta-chain V and J trimming. In a later analysis, compared with equally common non-associated chains, HLA-associated beta chains were more expanded.

The CDR3 contains 15 residues. After removal of 4 bases from V and 5 bases from J, the junction contained 2 bases not matched to a gene. The germline gives CDR1 SGHAT, CDR2 FQNNGV. This rearrangement joins TRBV11-2 to TRBJ2-1; 13 nucleotides agree with TRBD2. Sequencing used PBMCs. The sequence came from a woman in her forties in good health and CMV-seronegative. CDR3 protein: CASSSTSGRHNEQFF. The CDR3 region has the DNA TGTGCCAGCAGCTCGACTAGCGGGAGGCACAATGAGCAGTTCTTC.